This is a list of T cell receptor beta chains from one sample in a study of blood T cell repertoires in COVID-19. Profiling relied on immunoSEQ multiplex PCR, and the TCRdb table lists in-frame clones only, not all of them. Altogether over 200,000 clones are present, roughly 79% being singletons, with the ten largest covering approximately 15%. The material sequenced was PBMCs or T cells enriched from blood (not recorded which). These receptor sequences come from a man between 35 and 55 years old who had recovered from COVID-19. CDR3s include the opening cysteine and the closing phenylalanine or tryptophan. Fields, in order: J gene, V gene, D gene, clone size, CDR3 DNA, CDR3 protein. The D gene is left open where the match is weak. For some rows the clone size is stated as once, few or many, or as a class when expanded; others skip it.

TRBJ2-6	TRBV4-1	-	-	TGCGCCAGCAGCCAAGAGGGCACTGGGGCCAACGTCCTGACTTTC	CASSQEGTGANVLTF
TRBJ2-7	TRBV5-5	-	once	TGTGCCAGCAGCTCGAGCTCCTACGAGCAGTACTTC	CASSSSSYEQYF
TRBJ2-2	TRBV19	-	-	TGTGCCAGTAGTACCCAGGGTCCCGGGGAGCTGTTTTTT	CASSTQGPGELFF
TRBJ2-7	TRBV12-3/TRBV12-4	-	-	TGTGCCAGCAGTTTAGCCGGGGGACACGAGCAGTACTTC	CASSLAGGHEQYF
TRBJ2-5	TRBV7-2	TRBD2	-	TGTGCCAGCAGCAAGCGGGAACGATTAGAGACCCAGTACTTC	CASSKRERLETQYF
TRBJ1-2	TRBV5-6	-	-	TGTGCCAGCAGCCCGATGGACAGATCTAACTATGGCTACACCTTC	CASSPMDRSNYGYTF
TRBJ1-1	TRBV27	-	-	TGTGCCAGCAGGTTCATTGGGACTTGGGGGGGCACTGAAGCTTTCTTT	CASRFIGTWGGTEAFF
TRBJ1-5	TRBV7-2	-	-	TGTGCCAGCAGCCCGCTGGCGGGGGCACAGCAGCCCCAGCATTTT	CASSPLAGAQQPQHF
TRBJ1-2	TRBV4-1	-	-	TGCGCCAGCAGCCAAGATTTTCGCTCGGTACGGGAACCGAACTATGGCTACACCTTC	CASSQDFRSVREPNYGYTF
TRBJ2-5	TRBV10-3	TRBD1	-	TGTGCCATCAGTGCGACAGGGGAAGAGACCCAGTACTTC	CAISATGEETQYF
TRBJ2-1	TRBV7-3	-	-	TGTGCCAGCAGCTTAATGGCGGCGGGGAATGAGCAGTTCTTC	CASSLMAAGNEQFF
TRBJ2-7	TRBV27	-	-	TGTGCCAGCAGTTTATCGGCCGGTGAGCGCACCTACGAGCAGTACTTC	CASSLSAGERTYEQYF
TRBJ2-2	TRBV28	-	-	TGTGCCAGCAGGCCTTTCGGGAACACCGGGGAGCTGTTTTTT	CASRPFGNTGELFF
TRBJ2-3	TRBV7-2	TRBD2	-	TGTGCCAGCAGCAAAAGGACTAGCGGGGGCACAGATACGCAGTATTTT	CASSKRTSGGTDTQYF
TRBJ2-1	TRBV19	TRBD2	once	TGTGCCAGTAGGGGGACTAGCGGGAGGAATGAGCAGTTCTTC	CASRGTSGRNEQFF
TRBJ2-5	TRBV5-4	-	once	TGTGCCAGCAGCTCCATGATGTTGGGGGGGACCCAGTACTTC	CASSSMMLGGTQYF
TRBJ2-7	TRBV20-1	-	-	TGCAGTGCTAGTCCCCCGGGAGCGTACGAGCAGTACTTC	CSASPPGAYEQYF
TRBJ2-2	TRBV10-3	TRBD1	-	TGTGCCATCAGGGACAGGGTCGACGGGGAGCTGTTTTTT	CAIRDRVDGELFF
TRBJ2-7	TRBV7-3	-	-	TGTGCCAGCAGCTTAGAGAGATTCTCCGAGCAGTACTTC	CASSLERFSEQYF
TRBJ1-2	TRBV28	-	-	TGTGCCAGCAGTTTCCTTTCTACTAACTATGGCTACACCTTC	CASSFLSTNYGYTF